These 17 T cell receptor beta chains originate from one sample sequenced in a study of cytomegalovirus exposure and HLA in healthy donors (TCRdb year 2017). Receptors were amplified or captured by the immunoSEQ multiplex PCR assay. For the multiplex PCR, a mixture combining 60 forward primers for TCR Vbeta segments and 13 reverse primers for TCR Jbeta segments was used. The table was pulled from immuneACCESS by TCRdb, which kept in-frame rearrangements only. Such tables lose some clones; where checked, under half of the loss comes from unresolved V genes, and the rest has no known cause. The sample contains around 88,000 clones, approximately 72% of them found a single time. The ten largest clones capture about 4% of the sample. Sample: PBMCs. Every receptor here comes from a woman aged 40 to 50 in good health and CMV-seropositive.

This clone was detected once. The chain combines TRBV7-6 with TRBJ2-3; 10 bases align to TRBD2. Losses at the gene ends were 3 bases for V and 2 bases for J; bases not matched to a gene: 8. The CDR3 consists of 17 residues. Germline V lookup: CDR1 SGHVS, CDR2 FNYEAQ. The DNA of the CDR3 is TGTGCCAGCAGCTTTTTAGGACTAGCGGCACACACAGATACGCAGTATTTT. This translates into CASSFLGLAAHTDTQYF.

The chain couples TRBV10-1 to TRBJ2-5; D gene uncertain. This CDR3 is built from 14 residues. V gave up 4 bases and J gave up 5 bases, with 14 bases separating them. CDR1 is WNHNN and CDR2 is SYGVQD in the germline V gene (reference sequence). The CDR3 is CASSVTRSEETQYF. CDR3 DNA: TGCGCCAGCAGTGTCACTCGATCGGAGGAGACCCAGTACTTC.

The chain has TRBV5-1 and TRBJ1-4, with a possible D match to TRBD1 (5 bases). CDR1 is SGHRS, CDR2 YFSETQ, per germline. Trimming took 5 bases from V and 7 from J, leaving 9 bases between them. The CDR3 has 12 amino acids. The CDR3 loop is CASRETGEKLFF. As DNA, the CDR3 is TGCGCCAGCAGAGAAACAGGTGAAAAACTGTTTTTT.

This chain joins TRBV5-1 and TRBJ1-2; the D gene is possibly TRBD1 (5 bases). V lost 4 bases, J lost 0 bases, and 13 bases lay in between. The CDR3 runs to 15 residues. Germline CDR1 reads SGHRS; CDR2 reads YFSETQ. The CDR3: CASSPDSLSNYGYTF. The DNA of the CDR3 is TGCGCCAGCAGCCCCGACAGCCTTTCTAACTATGGCTACACCTTC.

Only a few counts were recorded for this clone. The chain recombines TRBV28 with TRBJ2-2; possible D gene TRBD2, 5 bases. Germline V gene data show CDR1 as MDHEN and CDR2 as SYDVKM. The ends were cut back, 8 bases at V and 2 bases at J, with 6 bases in the middle. The CDR3 is 12 amino acids. This chain's CDR3 is CASGLNTGELFF. The CDR3 bases are TGTGCCAGCGGACTCAACACCGGGGAGCTGTTTTTT.

With regard to this clone: The junction departs from germline at one end; a sequencing error may be responsible. The chain links TRBV7-7 to TRBJ2-5, with TRBD2 matching over 9 bases. Germline V gene data show CDR1 as SSHAT and CDR2 as FNYEAQ (reference sequence). This CDR3 spans 14 amino acids. This CDR3 is CASSLTAGGETQYF. The CDR3 DNA follows: TGTGCTAGCAGCTTAACTGCGGGGGGGGAGACCCAGTACTTC.

This CDR3 reads CASSYTSGGNNEQFF. As DNA, the CDR3 is TGTGCCAGCAGTTACACTAGCGGGGGGAACAATGAGCAGTTCTTC. The genes are TRBV6-5 and TRBJ2-1; 12 bases agree with TRBD2. V gave up 2 bases and J gave up 5 bases; unmatched junction bases: 1. CDR3 length: 15 amino acids. Germline V gene data show CDR1 as MNHEY and CDR2 as SVGAGI.

This clone was counted a single time. This rearrangement joins TRBV7-2 to TRBJ2-1, with D unclear. CDR3 size: 14 residues. Trimming shortened V by 1 base and J by 3 bases, and 7 bases separated the two germline ends. Looked up from germline, CDR1 is SGHTA and CDR2 is FQGNSA. CDR3 sequence: CASSLGQIYNEQFF. The CDR3 nucleotides are TGTGCCAGCAGCTTAGGGCAGATCTACAATGAGCAGTTCTTC.

The rearrangement joins TRBV9 to TRBJ2-7; 8 bases line up with TRBD2. Trimming at V came to 0 bases and at J to 2 bases, leaving 1 base not matched to a gene. The CDR3 contains 14 residues. Per germline, CDR1 SGDLS and CDR2 YYNGEE. Here the CDR3 reads CASSVAGGPYEQYF. CDR3 DNA: TGTGCCAGCAGCGTAGCGGGAGGGCCCTACGAGCAGTACTTC. Drawing the rest from reference TRBV9 and TRBJ2-7, the complete variable domain is DSGVTQTPKHLITATGQRVTLRCSPRSGDLSVYWYQQSLDQGLQFLIQYYNGEERAKGNILERFSAQQFPDLHSELNLSSLELGDSALYFCASSVAGGPYEQYFGPGTRLTVT.

The chain employs TRBV11-3 and TRBJ2-3, with D possibly TRBD2 on 5 matching bases. Germline CDR1 is SGHNT and CDR2 is YENEEA. V lost 2 bases, J lost 2 bases, and 14 bases lay in between. This CDR3 region has 16 residues. CDR3 region: CASSLRSGYHTDTQYF. The CDR3 coding sequence is TGTGCCAGCAGCTTAAGGAGCGGCTATCACACAGATACGCAGTATTTT.

The chain carries TRBV19 and TRBJ2-7; 9 bases are a match to TRBD2. The junction had 8 bases not matched to a gene; V was cut back by 5 bases and J by 6 bases. CDR3 length equals 14 residues. CDR1 and CDR2 from the germline V gene are LNHDA and SQIVND (reference sequence). The CDR3 spells CASSPLAGLGEQYF. The CDR3 nucleotides read TGTGCCAGTAGTCCGCTAGCGGGACTGGGCGAGCAGTACTTC.

The CDR3 DNA sequence: TGCGCCAGCTTCTACAGGGATGAGAACACTGAAGCTTTCTTT. Translating it yields CASFYRDENTEAFF. The J gene is TRBJ1-1, the V gene TRBV10-1, with TRBD1 as a possible D gene (6 bases). CDR1 and CDR2 from the germline V gene are WNHNN and SYGVQD (reference sequence). The CDR3 extends over 14 amino acids. V lost 8 bases to trimming and J lost 1 base, with 14 bases between them.

This chain uses TRBV30 with TRBJ2-7; 9 bases fit TRBD1. Germline V gene lookup returns CDR1 GTSNPN and CDR2 SVGIG (reference sequence). Germline trimming cut 2 bases from V and 5 bases from J; bases unmatched to any gene: 7. CDR3 length: 14 amino acids. This chain's CDR3 is CAWSPGTGYDEQYF. CDR3 sequence (DNA): TGTGCCTGGAGTCCCGGGACAGGGTATGACGAGCAGTACTTC.

CDR3 nucleotide sequence: TGTGCCAGTAGTAGGGACAGGGGGTCTTCTAATCTGTGCACAGATACGCAGTATTTT. As protein: CASSRDRGSSNLCTDTQYF. The V gene is TRBV19, the J gene TRBJ2-3; the match to TRBD1 covers 11 bases. With 4 bases clipped from V and 1 base from J, the junction kept 13 bases outside the gene matches. This CDR3 contains 19 residues. CDR1 and CDR2 from the germline V gene are LNHDA and SQIVND (reference sequence).

V usage is TRBV5-1 and J usage is TRBJ2-5, with TRBD2 matching over 8 bases. Trimming cost V 4 bases and J 2 bases; bases outside gene matches: 4. This CDR3 has 14 amino acids. From germline, CDR1 is SGHRS and CDR2 YFSETQ. Here the CDR3 reads CASSATSGQETQYF. The CDR3 DNA reads TGCGCCAGCAGCGCCACTAGCGGTCAAGAGACCCAGTACTTC.

This clone was detected once. The chain has TRBV7-9 and TRBJ2-7, with D possibly TRBD1 on 5 matching bases. The CDR3 length is 14 residues. Germline CDR1 and CDR2: SEHNR and FQNEAQ (reference sequence). Trimming removed 4 bases at V and 3 bases at J, with 13 bases between. The DNA for the CDR3 is TGTGCCAGCAGCTCACTCGGTGACAGCTACGAGCAGTACTTC. Its protein product is CASSSLGDSYEQYF.

The rearrangement joins TRBV5-1 to TRBJ2-7; possible D gene TRBD1, 5 bases. This CDR3 contains 14 residues. V was pared by 0 bases and J by 2 bases, with 9 bases between. Germline CDR1 SGHRS, CDR2 YFSETQ. The CDR3 nucleotides read TGCGCCAGCAGCTTGGTGGACATTGCCTACGAGCAGTACTTC. Amino acid sequence: CASSLVDIAYEQYF. Full variable domain (remainder filled in from reference TRBV5-1 and TRBJ2-7): KAGVTQTPRYLIKTRGQQVTLSCSPISGHRSVSWYQQTPGQGLQFLFEYFSETQRNKGNFPGRFSGRQFSNSRSEMNVSTLELGDSALYLCASSLVDIAYEQYFGPGTRLTVT.